The sequence of this T cell receptor beta chain was determined in a study of OX40 agonist ivuxolimab in advanced cancers. Background on the study: Hepatocellular carcinoma, melanoma, renal cell or head and neck cancer occurred in dose-escalation patients. The study's findings and limits: The average count of expanded clones was higher among CD8+ T cells than among CD4+.

Data came from immunoSEQ multiplex PCR; TCRdb stores just in-frame clones and leaves some out. This sample yields more than 45,000 clones, of which about 85% are seen a single time; 9% to 10% belongs to the top ten. To note about this clone: Its antigen remains unknown.

The clonotype originates from an adult with an advanced solid tumor such as melanoma, head and neck, liver or kidney cancer. Material: CD4+ or CD8+ T cells sorted from blood, obtained in a trial of the OX40 agonist ivuxolimab.

CDR3 nucleotide sequence: TGTGCCAGCAGAACTAGCGGCACAGATACGCAGTATTTT. It specifies CASRTSGTDTQYF. The chain employs TRBV27 and TRBJ2-3, with TRBD2 identical over 7 bases. This CDR3 contains 13 residues. Germline CDR1 reads MNHEY; CDR2 reads SMNVEV (reference sequence). V lost 6 bases, J lost 1 base, and 1 base stayed unmatched.